The 7 T cell receptor beta chains presented below share a single source sample, sequenced in a study of blood T cell repertoires in COVID-19. Using immunoSEQ multiplex PCR, the repertoire was profiled, and TCRdb retains in-frame clones only, with some absent. Found here are tens of thousands of clones, approximately 78% of them singletons; the top ten hold 10%. Sample: peripheral blood. The receptors originated from a man in his 60s with acute or convalescent COVID-19.

For this clone: Germline and junction disagree at one end, which may indicate a read error. The chain joins TRBV5-6 to TRBJ1-4, with D unclear. The CDR3 runs 14 residues. CDR1 SGHDT and CDR2 YYEEEE come from the germline V gene. CDR3 loop: CATSREATNEKLFF. The CDR3 DNA is TGTGCCACCAGCCGGGAGGCAACTAATGAAAAACTGTTTTTT.

V is TRBV19 and J is TRBJ2-3, with D possibly matching TRBD2 (6 bases). This CDR3 is 16 amino acids long. Germline V gene lookup returns CDR1 LNHDA and CDR2 SQIVND (reference sequence). Trimming shortened V by 5 bases and J by 2 bases, and 17 bases separated the two germline ends. CDR3 residues: CASSPQGAGLTDTQYF. CDR3 DNA sequence: TGTGCCAGTAGTCCCCAGGGAGCGGGCCTCACAGATACGCAGTATTTT.

The rearrangement links TRBV3-1 (or the pseudogene TRBV3-2) to TRBJ2-7; D is possibly TRBD1 (5 bases). Germline CDR1 LGHDT, CDR2 YNNKEL (reference sequence). The CDR3 contains 14 residues. V was pared by 2 bases and J by 2 bases, with 10 bases between. The CDR3 DNA is TGTGCCAGCAGCCAAAACAGGCAGACCTACGAGCAGTACTTC. Its protein product is CASSQNRQTYEQYF.

The chain recombines TRBV11-2 with TRBJ1-4; 7 bases line up with TRBD1. Looked up from germline, CDR1 is SGHAT and CDR2 is FQNNGV. The V gene end was trimmed by 5 bases and the J gene end by 8 bases; junction bases not matched to a gene: 11. CDR3 length: 15 residues. The CDR3 protein is CASSATGTAPEKLFF. The DNA of the CDR3 is TGTGCCAGCAGCGCCACCGGGACAGCCCCCGAAAAACTGTTTTTT.

The chain carries TRBV18 and TRBJ1-1, with D hard to call. Trimming pared 6 bases from V and 6 bases from J, leaving 11 bases between. CDR1 is KGHSH and CDR2 is LQKENI in the germline V gene. This CDR3 has 12 amino acids. CDR3 DNA: TGTGCCAGCTCGGGAGGGAGACCTGAAGCTTTCTTT. Translation: CASSGGRPEAFF.

The chain joins TRBV6-2 or TRBV6-3 to TRBJ2-2, with 7 bases lining up with TRBD1. The J segment lost 7 bases and the V segment lost 2 bases, leaving 4 bases of the junction unmatched. This CDR3 has 14 residues. Per the germline V gene, CDR1 is MNHEY and CDR2 is SVGEGT. Here the CDR3 reads CASSYDREVGELFF. The CDR3 DNA sequence: TGTGCCAGCAGTTACGACAGGGAAGTCGGGGAGCTGTTTTTT.

The chain couples TRBV7-2 to TRBJ2-5, with D possibly matching TRBD1 (6 bases). CDR1 is SGHTA, CDR2 FQGNSA, per germline. The germline V and J ends were trimmed by 5 bases and 2 bases, with 12 bases remaining between them. This CDR3 has 14 residues. The CDR3 reads CASSRNTGQETQYF. DNA of the CDR3: TGTGCCAGCAGCCGTAATACAGGGCAAGAGACCCAGTACTTC.